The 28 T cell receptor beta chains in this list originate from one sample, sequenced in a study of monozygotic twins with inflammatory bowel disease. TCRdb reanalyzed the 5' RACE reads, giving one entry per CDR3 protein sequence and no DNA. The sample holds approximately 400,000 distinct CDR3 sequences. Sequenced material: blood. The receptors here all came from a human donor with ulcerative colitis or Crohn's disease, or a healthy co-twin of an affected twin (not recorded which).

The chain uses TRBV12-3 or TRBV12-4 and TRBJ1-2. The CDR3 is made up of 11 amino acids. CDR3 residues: CASSRSYGYTF.

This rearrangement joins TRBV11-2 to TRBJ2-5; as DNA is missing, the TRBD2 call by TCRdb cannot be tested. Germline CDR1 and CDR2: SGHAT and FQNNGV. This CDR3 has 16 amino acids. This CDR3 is CASSLGRGGAWETQYF. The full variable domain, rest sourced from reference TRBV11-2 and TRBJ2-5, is EAGVAQSPRYKIIEKRQSVAFWCNPISGHATLYWYQQILGQGPKLLIQFQNNGVVDDSQLPKDRFSAERLKGVDSTLKIQPAKLEDSAVYLCASSLGRGGAWETQYFGPGTRLLVL.

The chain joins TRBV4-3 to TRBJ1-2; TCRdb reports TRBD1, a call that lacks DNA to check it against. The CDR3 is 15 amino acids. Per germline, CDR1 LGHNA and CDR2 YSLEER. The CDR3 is CASSPRATGNYGYTF.

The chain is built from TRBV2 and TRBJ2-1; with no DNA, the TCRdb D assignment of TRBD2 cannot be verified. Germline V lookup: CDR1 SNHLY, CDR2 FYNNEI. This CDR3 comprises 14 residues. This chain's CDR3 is CASRPSGARNEQFF.

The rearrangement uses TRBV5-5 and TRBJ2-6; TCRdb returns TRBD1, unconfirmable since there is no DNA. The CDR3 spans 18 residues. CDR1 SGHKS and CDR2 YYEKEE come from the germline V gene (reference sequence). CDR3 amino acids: CASRPTGTGLSGANVLTF. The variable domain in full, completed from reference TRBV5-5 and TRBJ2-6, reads DAGVTQSPTHLIKTRGQQVTLRCSPISGHKSVSWYQQVLGQGPQFIFQYYEKEERGRGNFPDRFSARQFPNYSSELNVNALLLGDSALYLCASRPTGTGLSGANVLTFGAGSRLTVL.

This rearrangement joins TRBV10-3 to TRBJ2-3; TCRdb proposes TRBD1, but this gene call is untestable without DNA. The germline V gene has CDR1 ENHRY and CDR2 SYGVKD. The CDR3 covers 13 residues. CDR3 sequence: CAISAGLRDTQYF.

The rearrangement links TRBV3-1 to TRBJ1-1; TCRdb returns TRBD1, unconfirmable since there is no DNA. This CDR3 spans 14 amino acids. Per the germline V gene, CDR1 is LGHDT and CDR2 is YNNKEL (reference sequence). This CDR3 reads CASSQGSGISEAFF. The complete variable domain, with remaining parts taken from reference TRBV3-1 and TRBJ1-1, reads DTAVSQTPKYLVTQMGNDKSIKCEQNLGHDTMYWYKQDSKKFLKIMFSYNNKELIINETVPNRFSPKSPDKAHLNLHINSLELGDSAVYFCASSQGSGISEAFFGQGTRLTVV.

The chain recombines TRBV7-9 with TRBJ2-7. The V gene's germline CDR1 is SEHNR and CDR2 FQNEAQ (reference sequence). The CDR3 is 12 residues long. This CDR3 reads CASSLTETKQYF.

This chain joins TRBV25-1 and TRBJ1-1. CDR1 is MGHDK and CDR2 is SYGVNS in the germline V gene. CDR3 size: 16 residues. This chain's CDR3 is CASSEAGEGVGTEAFF.

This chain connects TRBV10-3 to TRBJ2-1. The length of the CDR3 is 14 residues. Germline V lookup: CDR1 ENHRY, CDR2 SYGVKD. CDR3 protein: CAISPRGSYNEQFF.

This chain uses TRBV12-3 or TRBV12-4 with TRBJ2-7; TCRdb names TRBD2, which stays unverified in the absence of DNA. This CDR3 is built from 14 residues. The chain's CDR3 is CASSSLAGGSEQYF.

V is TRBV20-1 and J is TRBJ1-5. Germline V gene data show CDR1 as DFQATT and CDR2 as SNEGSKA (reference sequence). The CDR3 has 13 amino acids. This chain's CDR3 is CSARKGEGQPQHF.

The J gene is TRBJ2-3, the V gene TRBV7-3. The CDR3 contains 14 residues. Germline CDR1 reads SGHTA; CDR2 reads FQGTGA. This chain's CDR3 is CASSLYARTDTQYF. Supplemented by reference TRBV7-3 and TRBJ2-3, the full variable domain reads GAGVSQTPSNKVTEKGKYVELRCDPISGHTALYWYRQSLGQGPEFLIYFQGTGAADDSGLPNDRFFAVRPEGSVSTLKIQRTERGDSAVYLCASSLYARTDTQYFGPGTRLTVL.

The CDR3 reads CASSLGQGNTGYTF. The chain uses TRBV5-1 and TRBJ1-2; lacking DNA, the TRBD1 call made by TCRdb goes unchecked. The germline gives CDR1 SGHRS, CDR2 YFSETQ. This CDR3 has 14 residues.

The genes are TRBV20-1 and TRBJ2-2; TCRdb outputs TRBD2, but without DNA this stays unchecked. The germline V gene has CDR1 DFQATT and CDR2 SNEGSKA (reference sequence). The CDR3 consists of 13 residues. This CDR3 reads CSARLAGTGELFF.

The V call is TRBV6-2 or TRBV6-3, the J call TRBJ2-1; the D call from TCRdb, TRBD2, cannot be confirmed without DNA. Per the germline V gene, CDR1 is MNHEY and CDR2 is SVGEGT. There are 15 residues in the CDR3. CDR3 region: CASRPASGRLNEQFF.

The CDR3 reads CASSPARVGETQYF. The V gene is TRBV25-1, the J gene TRBJ2-5; without DNA, the TCRdb call of TRBD1 cannot be checked. This CDR3 region has 14 residues. The germline CDR1 and CDR2 sequences are MGHDK and SYGVNS.

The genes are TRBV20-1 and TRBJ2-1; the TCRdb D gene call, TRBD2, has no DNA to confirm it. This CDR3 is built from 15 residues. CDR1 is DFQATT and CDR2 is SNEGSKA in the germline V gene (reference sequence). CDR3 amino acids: CSASISGGRDNEQFF.

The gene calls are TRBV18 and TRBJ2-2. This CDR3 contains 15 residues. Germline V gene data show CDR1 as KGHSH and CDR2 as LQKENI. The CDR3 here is CASSPQAQNTGELFF.

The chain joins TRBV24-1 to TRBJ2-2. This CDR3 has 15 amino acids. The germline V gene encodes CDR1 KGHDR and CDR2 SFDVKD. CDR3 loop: CATSRHLTNTGELFF.

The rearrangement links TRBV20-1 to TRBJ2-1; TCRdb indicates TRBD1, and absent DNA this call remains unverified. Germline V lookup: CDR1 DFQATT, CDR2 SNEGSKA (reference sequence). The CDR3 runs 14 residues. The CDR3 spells CSGAGGARYNEQFF.

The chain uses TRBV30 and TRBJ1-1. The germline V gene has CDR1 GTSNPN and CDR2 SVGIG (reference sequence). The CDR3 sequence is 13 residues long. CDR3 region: CAWRQLMNTEAFF. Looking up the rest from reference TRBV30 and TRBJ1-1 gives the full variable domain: SQTIHQWPATLVQPVGSPLSLECTVEGTSNPNLYWYRQAAGRGLQLLFYSVGIGQISSEVPQNLSASRPQDRQFILSSKKLLLSDSGFYLCAWRQLMNTEAFFGQGTRLTVV.

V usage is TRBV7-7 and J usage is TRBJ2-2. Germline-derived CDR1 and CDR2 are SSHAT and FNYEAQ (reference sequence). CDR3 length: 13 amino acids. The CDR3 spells CASSLVETGELFF.

CDR3 region: CASSLTGRSGTDTQYF. The chain is built from TRBV5-1 and TRBJ2-3; no DNA is available, so the TRBD1 call from TCRdb remains unchecked. The CDR3 contains 16 residues. Germline lookup yields CDR1 SGHRS and CDR2 YFSETQ. Supplemented by reference TRBV5-1 and TRBJ2-3, the full variable domain reads KAGVTQTPRYLIKTRGQQVTLSCSPISGHRSVSWYQQTPGQGLQFLFEYFSETQRNKGNFPGRFSGRQFSNSRSEMNVSTLELGDSALYLCASSLTGRSGTDTQYFGPGTRLTVL.

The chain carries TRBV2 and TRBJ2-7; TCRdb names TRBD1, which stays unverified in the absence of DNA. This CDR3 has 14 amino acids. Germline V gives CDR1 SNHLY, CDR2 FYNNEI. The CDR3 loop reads CASRDRGSSYEQYF.

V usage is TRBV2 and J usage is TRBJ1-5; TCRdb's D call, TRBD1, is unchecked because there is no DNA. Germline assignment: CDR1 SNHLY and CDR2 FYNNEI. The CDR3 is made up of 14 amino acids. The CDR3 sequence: CASGGQGNNQPQHF.

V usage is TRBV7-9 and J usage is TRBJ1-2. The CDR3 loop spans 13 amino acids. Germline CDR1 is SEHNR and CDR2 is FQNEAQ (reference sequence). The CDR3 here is CASRGQLNYGYTF.

CDR3 in amino acids: CASRDFSYEQYF. The chain carries TRBV10-2 and TRBJ2-7; with no DNA, the TCRdb D assignment of TRBD2 cannot be verified. Germline loops: CDR1 WSHSY, CDR2 SAAADI. This CDR3 spans 12 amino acids.